What follows are 20 T cell receptor beta chains derived from one specimen sequenced in a study of human T cells and chemical hapten exposure. A single record per CDR3 protein comes from TCRdb applying MiXCR to the RACE reads. The sample contains 100,000 to 150,000 distinct CDR3 sequences, roughly 13% of which appear only once. Regarding time point: pre-sensitization, week 0. Treatment specified: therapeutic diphenylcyclopropenone sensitization with weekly scalp DPC. This specimen consisted of whole blood, obtained in connection with sensitization to the hapten diphenylcyclopropenone (DPC). The receptors were sampled from a woman between 18 and 29 years old with alopecia areata. Some clones in this sample may be carry-over from other donors' samples.

The J gene is TRBJ2-1, the V gene TRBV20-1; D is uncertain. From germline, CDR1 is DFQATT and CDR2 SNEGSKA (reference sequence). V was shortened by 6 bases and J by 0 bases, with 12 bases between the two germline ends. The CDR3 length is 14 residues. CDR3 sequence (DNA): TGCAGTGCCGAGGCTCAAAGCTCCTACAATGAGCAGTTCTTC. This translates into CSAEAQSSYNEQFF.

The chain couples TRBV4-3 to TRBJ2-7; D call uncertain. The CDR3 sequence is 15 residues long. V shed 5 bases and J shed 1 base, with 15 bases lying between them. In germline, CDR1 is LGHNA, CDR2 YSLEER. Here the CDR3 reads CASSYSPGVSYEQYF. CDR3 coding DNA: TGCGCCAGCAGCTACAGCCCGGGTGTATCCTACGAGCAGTACTTC.

A few counts support this clonotype. V gene TRBV18 combines with J gene TRBJ2-5, with D hard to call. V was trimmed by 5 bases and J by 3 bases, leaving 10 bases between them. The CDR3 totals 13 residues. Per germline, CDR1 KGHSH and CDR2 LQKENI. CDR3 coding DNA: TGTGCCAGCTCATTAGACTTAAAAGAGACCCAGTACTTC. This codes for CASSLDLKETQYF.

The rearrangement links TRBV6-4 to TRBJ1-5, with a possible D match to TRBD1 (5 bases). V was trimmed by 0 bases and J by 0 bases, leaving 6 bases between them. Germline V gene lookup returns CDR1 MRHNA and CDR2 SNTAGT. The CDR3 contains 15 residues. The CDR3 DNA reads as TGTGCCAGCAGTGACTCGGGACGTAGCAATCAGCCCCAGCATTTT. It codes for CASSDSGRSNQPQHF.

The table lists this clonotype with many counts. The V gene is TRBV4-3, the J gene TRBJ2-7; possibly TRBD1 for D (6 bases). The CDR3 contains 16 residues. Per the germline V gene, CDR1 is LGHNA and CDR2 is YSLEER. The V end was cut by 0 bases, the J end by 0 bases, with 12 bases between. The CDR3 here is CASSQDPPGVSYEQYF. CDR3 sequence (DNA): TGCGCCAGCAGCCAAGATCCCCCAGGGGTCTCCTACGAGCAGTACTTC.

The table lists this clonotype with many counts. The chain is built from TRBV18 and TRBJ1-2; no definite D call. Germline CDR1 KGHSH, CDR2 LQKENI. V lost 0 bases and J 4 bases, leaving 9 bases between the germline ends. This CDR3 has 14 residues. The DNA for the CDR3 is TGTGCCAGCTCACCACCGGAAGTTGGCTATGGCTACACCTTC. It yields the protein CASSPPEVGYGYTF.

This clonotype appeared a few times. The chain uses TRBV27 and TRBJ2-3; D unclear. The CDR3 consists of 12 residues. Trimming removed 8 bases at V and 0 bases at J, with 6 bases between. The germline CDR1 and CDR2 sequences are MNHEY and SMNVEV (reference sequence). The CDR3 loop is CASHKSTDTQYF. DNA of the CDR3: TGTGCCAGCCATAAGAGCACAGATACGCAGTATTTT.

This clonotype was observed a handful of times. The rearrangement joins TRBV12-5 to TRBJ2-3, with D perhaps being TRBD1 or TRBD2 (5 bases each). Germline values: CDR1 LGHNT, CDR2 FRNRAP. This CDR3 is built from 19 residues. Trimming cost V 0 bases and J 0 bases, with 19 bases left between them. CDR3 loop: CASGLVLPPGPFSTDTQYF. As DNA, the CDR3 is TGTGCTAGTGGTTTGGTATTGCCCCCGGGACCCTTCAGCACAGATACGCAGTATTTT.

This clonotype was recorded at least ten times. The chain couples TRBV6-2 or TRBV6-3 to TRBJ1-5; 8 bases align to TRBD1. Germline CDR1 is MNHEY and CDR2 is SVGEGT. This CDR3 region has 15 residues. The V gene end was trimmed by 6 bases and the J gene end by 4 bases; junction bases not matched to a gene: 8. Here the CDR3 reads CASRIDRGRNQPQHF. Written as DNA, the CDR3 is TGTGCCAGCAGAATCGACAGGGGACGAAATCAGCCCCAGCATTTT.

There are a few counts of this clonotype. The CDR3 loop reads CASSWKQDSPLHF. The CDR3 DNA follows: TGTGCCAGCAGCTGGAAACAGGATTCACCCCTCCACTTT. This sequence joins TRBV7-8 and TRBJ1-6, with D possibly TRBD1 on 5 matching bases. Germline V gene data show CDR1 as SGHVS and CDR2 as FQNEAQ. V was trimmed by 4 bases and J by 8 bases, leaving 9 bases between them. This CDR3 region has 13 residues.

The CDR3 coding sequence is TGCGCCAGCAGCCTCGATGCTGGAGGCTGGGAGCAGTACTTC. As protein: CASSLDAGGWEQYF. This chain connects TRBV4-3 to TRBJ2-7; TRBD2 is a possible D gene (5 bases). CDR3 length equals 14 residues. The V end was cut by 4 bases, the J end by 7 bases, with 17 bases between. Germline loops: CDR1 LGHNA, CDR2 YSLEER.

This clonotype was seen only a few times. The V gene is TRBV20-1, the J gene TRBJ1-4, with D tentatively TRBD1 (6 bases). V shed 6 bases and J shed 2 bases, with 10 bases lying between them. CDR1 and CDR2 from the germline V gene are DFQATT and SNEGSKA (reference sequence). The length of the CDR3 is 13 residues. This chain's CDR3 is CSANRDTNEKLFF. CDR3 coding DNA: TGCAGTGCGAACAGGGACACTAATGAAAAACTGTTTTTT.

The V gene is TRBV29-1, the J gene TRBJ2-3; D ambiguous. CDR1 is SQVTM and CDR2 is ANQGSEA in the germline V gene. V gave up 8 bases and J gave up 3 bases, with 9 bases separating them. The CDR3 contains 11 residues. For the CDR3, the DNA is TGCAGCCCGACTGTTACAGATACGCAGTATTTT. As protein: CSPTVTDTQYF.

This clonotype showed up just a few times. The rearrangement links TRBV28 to TRBJ1-5; D ambiguous. The ends were cut back, 6 bases at V and 0 bases at J, with 15 bases in the middle. This CDR3 is 16 amino acids long. The germline CDR1 and CDR2 sequences are MDHEN and SYDVKM. The DNA for the CDR3 is TGTGCCAGCAGACCTAACACTGTAGGTAGCAATCAGCCCCAGCATTTT. It encodes CASRPNTVGSNQPQHF.

In its sample, this clonotype was seen a few times. The CDR3 bases are TGTGCCAGCTCACCTCGGGGCCGTCCCACAGATACGCAGTATTTT. Translating it yields CASSPRGRPTDTQYF. The rearrangement links TRBV18 to TRBJ2-3, with D tentatively TRBD1 or TRBD2 (5 bases each). V gave up 3 bases and J gave up 2 bases, with 12 bases separating them. The CDR3 is 15 residues long. CDR1 and CDR2 from the germline V gene are KGHSH and LQKENI.

This clonotype has only a few counts. The rearrangement joins TRBV7-9 to TRBJ1-4; 7 positions agree with TRBD1. This CDR3 is 15 amino acids long. The V gene's germline CDR1 is SEHNR and CDR2 FQNEAQ (reference sequence). After removal of 5 bases from V and 4 bases from J, the junction contained 7 bases not matched to a gene. CDR3 residues: CASSPLGTDNEKLFF. CDR3 in DNA: TGTGCCAGCAGCCCCCTCGGGACAGATAATGAAAAACTGTTTTTT.

In this sample, this clonotype turned up a few times. The J gene is TRBJ2-7, the V gene TRBV6-1; D not resolved. The CDR3 totals 13 residues. CDR1 and CDR2 (germline): MNHNS, SASEGT. Trimming left V 1 base short and J 4 bases short, with 8 bases between. CDR3 bases: TGTGCCAGCAGTGAAGGTCACGGGTACGAGCAGTACTTC. Its translation is CASSEGHGYEQYF.

This clonotype has a count of ten or more. The CDR3 region is CASSYLDFNEKLFF. The CDR3 coding sequence is TGTGCCAGCAGTTACCTGGACTTCAATGAAAAACTGTTTTTT. The chain carries TRBV6-2 or TRBV6-3 and TRBJ1-4, with D uncertain. The V gene lost 2 bases and the J gene lost 5 bases, with 9 bases spanning the gap. The V gene's germline CDR1 is MNHEY and CDR2 SVGEGT. The length of the CDR3 is 14 residues.

The chain uses TRBV9 and TRBJ2-2; D perhaps matches TRBD1 (6 bases). The V and J ends lost 2 bases and 6 bases respectively, with 11 bases between them. Germline V gene lookup returns CDR1 SGDLS and CDR2 YYNGEE. CDR3 size: 14 residues. The CDR3 loop is CASSVQGKSGELFF. CDR3 DNA sequence: TGTGCCAGCAGCGTCCAGGGGAAATCCGGGGAGCTGTTTTTT.

As DNA, the CDR3 is TGTGCCAGCTCACCACCCGGGACAGGGGGTGTAGGGTCTGAAGCTTTCTTT. Translated, it gives CASSPPGTGGVGSEAFF. The V call is TRBV18, the J call TRBJ1-1, with 11 bases aligning to TRBD1. This CDR3 is built from 17 residues. Germline V lookup: CDR1 KGHSH, CDR2 LQKENI. V dropped 0 bases and J dropped 6; count of bases not matched to a gene: 9.